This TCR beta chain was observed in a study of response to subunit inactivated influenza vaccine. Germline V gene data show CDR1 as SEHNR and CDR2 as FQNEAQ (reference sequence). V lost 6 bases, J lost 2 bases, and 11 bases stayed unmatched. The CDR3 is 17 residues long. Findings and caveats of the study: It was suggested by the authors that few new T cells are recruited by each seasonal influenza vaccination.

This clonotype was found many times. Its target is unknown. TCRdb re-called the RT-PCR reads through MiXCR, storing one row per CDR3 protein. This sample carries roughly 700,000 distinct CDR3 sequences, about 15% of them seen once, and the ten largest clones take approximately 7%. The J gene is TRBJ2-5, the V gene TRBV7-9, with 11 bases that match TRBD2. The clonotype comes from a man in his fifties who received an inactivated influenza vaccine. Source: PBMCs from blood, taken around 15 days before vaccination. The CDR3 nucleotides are TGTGCCAGCAGTCCAACTAGCGGGGGAACCAGTCAAGAGACCCAGTACTTC. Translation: CASSPTSGGTSQETQYF.